A single sample gave rise to the 20 T cell receptor beta chains below, sequenced in a study of T cell changes during pregnancy in multiple sclerosis. Here immunoSEQ multiplex PCR was the method, and the copy in TCRdb shows in-frame clones only, minus some. The table has more than 65,000 clones, almost 90% seen once; the top ten hold around a tenth. The sample consisted of peripheral blood, taken after pregnancy. The receptors derive from a female donor in good health, enrolled as a control in a pregnancy study.

The rearrangement links TRBV6-6 to TRBJ2-2; D is unclear. CDR3 length: 12 amino acids. Germline lookup yields CDR1 MNHNY and CDR2 SVGAGI (reference sequence). Trimming cost V 2 bases and J 5 bases, with 3 bases left between them. CDR3: CASSYQTGELFF. The CDR3 DNA sequence: TGTGCCAGCAGTTACCAAACCGGGGAGCTGTTTTTT.

The V call is TRBV27, the J call TRBJ2-3; 9 positions agree with TRBD2. The trim removed 6 bases at V and 4 bases at J, leaving 11 bases unmatched. Looked up from germline, CDR1 is MNHEY and CDR2 is SMNVEV (reference sequence). This CDR3 comprises 16 residues. The CDR3 DNA sequence: TGTGCCAGCAGGGGCTTGGCGGGGGGGAGCGCAGATACGCAGTATTTT. It translates to CASRGLAGGSADTQYF.

This clone was seen more than once but under ten times. J is TRBJ1-3 and V is TRBV30; 7 bases line up with TRBD1. The J segment lost 2 bases and the V segment lost 5 bases, leaving 3 bases of the junction unmatched. CDR3 length equals 13 residues. The germline V gene encodes CDR1 GTSNPN and CDR2 SVGIG (reference sequence). The CDR3 protein is CAWYGTAGNTIYF. The CDR3 coding sequence is TGTGCCTGGTACGGGACAGCTGGAAACACCATATATTTT.

This clone was counted only a few times. This sequence joins TRBV29-1 and TRBJ1-4, with 11 bases aligning to TRBD1. The V segment lost 6 bases and the J segment 3 bases; nucleotides outside the gene matches: 3. CDR1 is SQVTM, CDR2 ANQGSEA, per germline. The CDR3 sequence is 14 residues long. The CDR3 DNA reads TGCAGCGTCGGACAGGGGGCGCCTAATGAAAAACTGTTTTTT. Translating gives CSVGQGAPNEKLFF.

The rearrangement joins TRBV6-4 to TRBJ2-1, with 9 bases lining up with TRBD2. V was pared by 3 bases and J by 0 bases, with 6 bases of the junction left unmatched. CDR1 and CDR2 from the germline V gene are MRHNA and SNTAGT. CDR3 length equals 17 residues. CDR3 sequence reads: CASSEAGGLRSYNEQFF. The CDR3 DNA is TGTGCCAGCAGTGAAGCGGGAGGACTCCGCTCCTACAATGAGCAGTTCTTC.

The V gene is TRBV2, the J gene TRBJ1-2, with TRBD1 matching over 8 bases. Trimming cost V 6 bases and J 5 bases; bases outside gene matches: 5. Germline values: CDR1 SNHLY, CDR2 FYNNEI. The CDR3 has 13 amino acids. CDR3: CASSPDRGYGYTF. In DNA, the CDR3 is TGTGCCAGCAGCCCAGACAGGGGATATGGCTACACCTTC.

This sequence joins TRBV30 and TRBJ1-1, with D uncertain. Germline values: CDR1 GTSNPN, CDR2 SVGIG (reference sequence). V lost 0 bases, J lost 4 bases, and 15 bases lay in between. The CDR3 consists of 15 residues. CDR3 loop: CAWSVQTPGSTEAFF. CDR3 nucleotides: TGTGCCTGGAGTGTACAGACCCCTGGGAGCACTGAAGCTTTCTTT.

V and J are TRBV6-5 and TRBJ1-2; 7 bases align to TRBD1. Germline CDR1 and CDR2: MNHEY and SVGAGI. V lost 5 bases and J lost 4; bases outside the gene matches: 4. CDR3 length equals 13 residues. In nucleotides, the CDR3 is TGTGCCAGCAGTCGACAGGGTTCCTATGGCTACACCTTC. Translating it yields CASSRQGSYGYTF.

The chain joins TRBV5-1 to TRBJ2-1, with TRBD1 matching over 8 bases. CDR3 length: 16 amino acids. The germline CDR1 and CDR2 sequences are SGHRS and YFSETQ. J lost 9 bases, V lost 0 bases, and 11 bases had no gene match. The CDR3 DNA is TGCGCCAGCAGCTTGGGCCCGACAGGGGCTATGATTGAGCAGTTCTTC. This encodes CASSLGPTGAMIEQFF. Using reference TRBV5-1 and TRBJ2-1 for the parts outside the CDR3, the full variable domain is KAGVTQTPRYLIKTRGQQVTLSCSPISGHRSVSWYQQTPGQGLQFLFEYFSETQRNKGNFPGRFSGRQFSNSRSEMNVSTLELGDSALYLCASSLGPTGAMIEQFFGPGTRLTVL.

The rearrangement joins TRBV10-2 to TRBJ2-1; TRBD2 aligns across 10 bases. The CDR3 is 13 amino acids. V dropped 5 bases and J dropped 10; count of bases not matched to a gene: 5. Germline CDR1 is WSHSY and CDR2 is SAAADI. As DNA, the CDR3 is TGCGCCAGCAGTCGAAGGACTAGCGGAGAGCAGTTCTTC. Encoded protein: CASSRRTSGEQFF.

This chain uses TRBV4-2 with TRBJ2-3; 13 nucleotides align to TRBD2. The junction had 5 bases not matched to a gene; V was cut back by 4 bases and J by 4 bases. The CDR3 has 16 residues. Per germline, CDR1 LGHNA and CDR2 YNFKEQ. The CDR3 DNA sequence: TGTGCCAGCAGCCCCTCGGGACTAGCGGGATCAGATACGCAGTATTTT. Amino acid sequence: CASSPSGLAGSDTQYF.

A remark on this clone: Mismatch with germline at one junction end may stem from a read error. This chain joins TRBV7-9 and TRBJ2-7, with a weak D call TRBD2 (5 bases). From germline, CDR1 is SEHNR and CDR2 FQNEAQ (reference sequence). The CDR3 extends over 14 amino acids. The CDR3 nucleotides are TGTGCCAGCAGCCTAGCCTTGAGCTCCTACGAGCAGTACTTC. Translated: CASSLALSSYEQYF.

CDR3 sequence reads: CASSPPSRGDNEQFF. As DNA, the CDR3 is TGTGCCAGCTCACCACCCAGCAGGGGGGACAATGAGCAGTTCTTC. V usage is TRBV18 and J usage is TRBJ2-1; D perhaps matches TRBD1 (7 bases). The V gene lost 0 bases and the J gene lost 5 bases, with 11 bases spanning the gap. The CDR3 sequence is 15 residues long. The germline V gene encodes CDR1 KGHSH and CDR2 LQKENI.

The table lists this clone with a few counts. One end of the junction varies from germline; a read error may be responsible. The chain recombines TRBV7-7 with TRBJ2-5; the match to TRBD1 covers 8 bases. This CDR3 is 13 amino acids long. Germline V gives CDR1 SSHAT, CDR2 FNYEAQ (reference sequence). The CDR3 region has the DNA TGTGCTAGCAGCTCGACAGGGGCAGAGACCCAGTACTTC. Translation: CASSSTGAETQYF.

The chain recombines TRBV6-1 with TRBJ2-5; weak D call: TRBD2 (5 bases). Looked up from germline, CDR1 is MNHNS and CDR2 is SASEGT. V lost 11 bases, J lost 5 bases, and 21 bases lay in between. This CDR3 comprises 14 residues. The CDR3 DNA reads as TGTGCCGGCCAAATGTCAAGCGGCGCGGAGACCCAGTACTTC. It encodes CAGQMSSGAETQYF.

This clone was observed a single time. The V gene is TRBV30, the J gene TRBJ2-7, with 7 bases identical to TRBD1. The V segment lost 4 bases and the J segment 2 bases; nucleotides outside the gene matches: 2. CDR1 is GTSNPN, CDR2 SVGIG, per germline (reference sequence). This CDR3 spans 12 amino acids. CDR3 nucleotide sequence: TGTGCCTGGACTAGGGGGCCCTACGAGCAGTACTTC. Translating gives CAWTRGPYEQYF.

V is TRBV9 and J is TRBJ2-5; 9 nucleotides align to TRBD2. The length of the CDR3 is 15 residues. J lost 2 bases, V lost 4 bases, and 6 bases had no gene match. The germline CDR1 and CDR2 sequences are SGDLS and YYNGEE. In DNA, the CDR3 is TGTGCCAGCAGCCCCCCGAGCGGGGGGCAAGAGACCCAGTACTTC. Encoded protein: CASSPPSGGQETQYF.

This chain uses TRBV5-5 with TRBJ2-3, with 8 bases aligning to TRBD2. The germline V gene encodes CDR1 SGHKS and CDR2 YYEKEE (reference sequence). The CDR3 has 15 residues. V trimming: 0 bases; J trimming: 5 bases; junction bases outside the gene matches: 5. The CDR3 nucleotides are TGTGCCAGCAGCTTGGGTGCGGGGGGACTAGATACGCAGTATTTT. It translates to CASSLGAGGLDTQYF. The whole variable domain, remainder taken from reference TRBV5-5 and TRBJ2-3, is DAGVTQSPTHLIKTRGQQVTLRCSPISGHKSVSWYQQVLGQGPQFIFQYYEKEERGRGNFPDRFSARQFPNYSSELNVNALLLGDSALYLCASSLGAGGLDTQYFGPGTRLTVL.

The CDR3 DNA reads as TGCGCCAGCAGTGACCAGCGGGGGGGCGGGGATACGCAGTATTTT. This encodes CASSDQRGGGDTQYF. V usage is TRBV10-1 and J usage is TRBJ2-3; 10 nucleotides align to TRBD2. The germline V gene has CDR1 WNHNN and CDR2 SYGVQD (reference sequence). V trimming: 3 bases; J trimming: 6 bases; junction bases outside the gene matches: 6. The CDR3 is made up of 15 amino acids.

The chain combines TRBV30 with TRBJ2-7; TRBD1 is a possible D gene (6 bases). V was pared by 1 base and J by 5 bases, with 6 bases between. The CDR3 sequence is 11 residues long. Germline V CDR1 and CDR2: GTSNPN, SVGIG (reference sequence). The CDR3 loop is CAWSDRDEQYF. The CDR3, as DNA: TGTGCCTGGAGTGACAGGGACGAGCAGTACTTC. The full variable domain, completed using reference TRBV30 and TRBJ2-7, is SQTIHQWPATLVQPVGSPLSLECTVEGTSNPNLYWYRQAAGRGLQLLFYSVGIGQISSEVPQNLSASRPQDRQFILSSKKLLLSDSGFYLCAWSDRDEQYFGPGTRLTVT.